The clone carrying this TCR beta chain showed up many times. Its target is unknown. After constant-region reverse-primer amplification, full-length variable regions underwent semi-nested PCR with Nested Universal Primer A. MiXCR, run by TCRdb on the 5' RACE reads, gives a single entry per CDR3 protein. The table includes about 61,000 distinct CDR3 sequences, 30% detected once. Germline CDR1 GTSNPN, CDR2 SVGIG (reference sequence). The CDR3 is 11 amino acids. V was shortened by 3 bases and J by 8 bases, with 7 bases between the two germline ends. Study-wide results and caveats: Tumor memory CD4+ T cell TCR gene usage clustered with blood and lymph node memory CD4+ cells and lymph node naive CD4+ cells. Greatest tumor Treg TCR overlap was with tumor naive CD4+ cells. Larger-cohort validation covered only one TCR beta V-J rearrangement.

Sequences were obtained from tumor-infiltrating naive CD4+ T cells sorted from the breast tumor. Regarding subset: naive CD4+ T cells, CD4+CD45RA+CD25-. The source of this sequence is a female donor with breast cancer. This rearrangement joins TRBV30 to TRBJ1-4; D is undetermined. CDR3 region: CAWSIREKLFF. Written as DNA, the CDR3 is TGTGCCTGGAGCATTCGGGAAAAACTGTTTTTT. Looking up the rest from reference TRBV30 and TRBJ1-4 gives the full variable domain: SQTIHQWPATLVQPVGSPLSLECTVEGTSNPNLYWYRQAAGRGLQLLFYSVGIGQISSEVPQNLSASRPQDRQFILSSKKLLLSDSGFYLCAWSIREKLFFGSGTQLSVL.